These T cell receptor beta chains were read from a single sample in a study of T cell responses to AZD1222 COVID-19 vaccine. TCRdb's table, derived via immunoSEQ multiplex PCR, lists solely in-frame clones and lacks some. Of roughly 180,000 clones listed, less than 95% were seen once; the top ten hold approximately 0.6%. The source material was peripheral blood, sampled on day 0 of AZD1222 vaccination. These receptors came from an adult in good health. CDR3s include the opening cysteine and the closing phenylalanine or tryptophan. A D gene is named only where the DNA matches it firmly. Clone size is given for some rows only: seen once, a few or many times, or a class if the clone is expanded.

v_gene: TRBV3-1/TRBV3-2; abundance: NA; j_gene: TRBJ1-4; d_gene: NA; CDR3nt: TGTGCCAGCAGCCAGCCGGGACTTGAAGATGAAAAACTGTTTTTT; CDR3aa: CASSQPGLEDEKLFF
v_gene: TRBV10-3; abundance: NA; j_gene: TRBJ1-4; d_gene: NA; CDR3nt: TGTGCCAGCACCTCTGGGACGGCTAGCAATGAAAAACTGTTTTTT; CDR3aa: CASTSGTASNEKLFF
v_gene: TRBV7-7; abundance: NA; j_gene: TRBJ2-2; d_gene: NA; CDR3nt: TGTGCCAGCAGCTTAGCCCCTCACAGGCCCGGGGAGCTGTTTTTT; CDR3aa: CASSLAPHRPGELFF
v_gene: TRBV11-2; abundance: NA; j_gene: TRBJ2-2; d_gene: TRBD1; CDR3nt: TGTGCCAGCAGCTTAGCGGGACAGGTGAACACCGGGGAGCTGTTTTTT; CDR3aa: CASSLAGQVNTGELFF
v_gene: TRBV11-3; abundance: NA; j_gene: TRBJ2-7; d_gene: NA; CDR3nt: TGTGCCAGCAGCCTGTTGGGTGGCGAGCAGTACTTC; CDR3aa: CASSLLGGEQYF
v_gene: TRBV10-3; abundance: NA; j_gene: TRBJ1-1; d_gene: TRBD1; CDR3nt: TGTGCCATCAGTGGACAGGGGAACACTGAAGCTTTCTTT; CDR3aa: CAISGQGNTEAFF
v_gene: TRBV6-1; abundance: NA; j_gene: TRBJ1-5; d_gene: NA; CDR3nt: TGTGCCAGCAGTGATGGGGCTACCCAGCATTTT; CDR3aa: CASSDGATQHF
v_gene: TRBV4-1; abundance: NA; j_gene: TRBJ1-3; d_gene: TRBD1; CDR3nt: TGCGCCAGCAGCCAAGGCAGGGGGACTGGAAACACCATATATTTT; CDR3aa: CASSQGRGTGNTIYF
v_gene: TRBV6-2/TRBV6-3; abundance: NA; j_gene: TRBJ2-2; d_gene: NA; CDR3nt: TGTGCCAGCAGTCTTAGTCGAGGAGGGCGGAACACCGGGGAGCTGTTTTTT; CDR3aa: CASSLSRGGRNTGELFF
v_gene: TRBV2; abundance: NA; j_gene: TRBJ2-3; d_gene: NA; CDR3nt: TGTGCCAGCAGGGGACCCGCCGACGCTGGAGATACGCAGTATTTT; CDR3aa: CASRGPADAGDTQYF
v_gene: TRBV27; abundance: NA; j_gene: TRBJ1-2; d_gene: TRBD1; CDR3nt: TGTGCCAGCAAGGGTGCAGGGGGCGCCTATGGCTACACCTTC; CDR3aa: CASKGAGGAYGYTF
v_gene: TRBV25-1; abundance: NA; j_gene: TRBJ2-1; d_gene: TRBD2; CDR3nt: TGTGCCAGCAGTGAATCGGGCATCGGGCTAGCGGGAGACGGTGAGCAGTTCTTC; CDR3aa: CASSESGIGLAGDGEQFF
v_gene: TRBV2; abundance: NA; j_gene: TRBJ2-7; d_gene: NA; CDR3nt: TGTGCCAGCAGTGAAGAGGTCCCTCGTAGTGGCGAGCAGTACTTC; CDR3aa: CASSEEVPRSGEQYF
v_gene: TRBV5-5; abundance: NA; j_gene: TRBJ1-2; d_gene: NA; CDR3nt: TGTGCCAGCAGTTGGGGGGCGGAACTTTTCTTC; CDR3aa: CASSWGAELFF
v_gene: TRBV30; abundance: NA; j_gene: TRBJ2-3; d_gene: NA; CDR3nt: TGTGCCTGGACTTCGGGAGTAGCGGATACGCAGTATTTT; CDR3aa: CAWTSGVADTQYF
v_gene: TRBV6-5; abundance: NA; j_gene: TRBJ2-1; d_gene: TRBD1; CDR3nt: TGTGCCAGCAGCCCGGACAGGATTTCCTACAATGAGCAGTTCTTC; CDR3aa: CASSPDRISYNEQFF
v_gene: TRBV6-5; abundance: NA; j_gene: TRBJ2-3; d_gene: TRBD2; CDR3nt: TGTGCCAGCCGCAGGCCCGGGGGGACAGATACGCAGTATTTT; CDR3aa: CASRRPGGTDTQYF
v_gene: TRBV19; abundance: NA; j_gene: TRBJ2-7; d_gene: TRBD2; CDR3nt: TGTGCCAGTACCCCTAGTAGCGGGAGCTCCTACGAGCAGTACTTC; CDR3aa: CASTPSSGSSYEQYF
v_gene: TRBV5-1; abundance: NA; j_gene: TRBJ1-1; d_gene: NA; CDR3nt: TGCGCCAGCAGCCGCCCCCCGAACACTGAAGCTTTCTTT; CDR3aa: CASSRPPNTEAFF
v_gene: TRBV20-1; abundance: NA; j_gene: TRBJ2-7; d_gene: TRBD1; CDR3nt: TGCAGTGCTAGTCTTGGGACAGGGTTTGGCGAGCAGTACTTC; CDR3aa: CSASLGTGFGEQYF
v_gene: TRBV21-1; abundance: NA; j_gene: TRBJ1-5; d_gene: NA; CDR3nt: TGTGCCAGCAGCAAAGGCCGGACAGGGGGGGGTCAGCCCCAGCATTTT; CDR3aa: CASSKGRTGGGQPQHF
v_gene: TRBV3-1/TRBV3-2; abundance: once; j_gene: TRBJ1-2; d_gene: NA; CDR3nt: TGTGCCAGCAGCCACGGGACGGTTGCTAACTATGGCTACACCTTC; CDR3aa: CASSHGTVANYGYTF
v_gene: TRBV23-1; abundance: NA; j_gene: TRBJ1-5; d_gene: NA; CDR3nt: TGCGCCAGCAGTCCAGCTGGGGCGGAAAATGCTGGGAGCAATCAGCCCCAGCATTTT; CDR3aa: CASSPAGAENAGSNQPQHF
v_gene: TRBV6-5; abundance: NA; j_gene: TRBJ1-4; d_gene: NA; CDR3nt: TGTGCCAGCAGTTACTCGTGGGGGCCTTATGAAAAACTGTTTTTT; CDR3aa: CASSYSWGPYEKLFF
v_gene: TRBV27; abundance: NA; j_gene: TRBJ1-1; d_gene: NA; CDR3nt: TGTGCCAGCAGTGGAATGAACACTGAAGCTTTCTTT; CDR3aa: CASSGMNTEAFF
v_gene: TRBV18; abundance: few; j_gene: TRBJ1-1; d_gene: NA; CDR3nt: TGTGCCAGCTCGACCGGGACCGAAGCTTTCTTT; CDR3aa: CASSTGTEAFF
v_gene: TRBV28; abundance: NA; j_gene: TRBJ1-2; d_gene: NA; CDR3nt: TGTGCCAGCAGCCCGGGGGCCGTAGGGTATGGCTACACCTTC; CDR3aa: CASSPGAVGYGYTF
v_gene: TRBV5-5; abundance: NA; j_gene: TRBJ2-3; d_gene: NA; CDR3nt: TGTGCCAGCAGCTTGCTCGATACGCCGGCAGATACGCAGTATTTT; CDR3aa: CASSLLDTPADTQYF
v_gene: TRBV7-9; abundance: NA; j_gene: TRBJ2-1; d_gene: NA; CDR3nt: TGTGCCAGCAGCTATGATCGGAACTCCTACAATGAGCAGTTCTTC; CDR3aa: CASSYDRNSYNEQFF
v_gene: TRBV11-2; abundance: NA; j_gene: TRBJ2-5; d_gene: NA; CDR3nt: TGTGCCAGCAGCCAAACCGGGACACAGCAAGAGACCCAGTACTTC; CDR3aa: CASSQTGTQQETQYF
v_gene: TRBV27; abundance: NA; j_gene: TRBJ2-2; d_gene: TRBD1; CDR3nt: TGTGCCAGCACCCGGGACAGGTACAAAAACACCGGGGAGCTGTTTTTT; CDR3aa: CASTRDRYKNTGELFF
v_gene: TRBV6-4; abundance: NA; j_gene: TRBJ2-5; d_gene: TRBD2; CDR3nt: TGTGCCAGCAGTGAACTAGCGGGAGCGGAGACCCAGTACTTC; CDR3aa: CASSELAGAETQYF
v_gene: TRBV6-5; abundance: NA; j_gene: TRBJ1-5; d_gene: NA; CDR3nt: TGTGCCAGCAGACCAACAGGGAATCAGCCCCAGCATTTT; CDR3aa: CASRPTGNQPQHF
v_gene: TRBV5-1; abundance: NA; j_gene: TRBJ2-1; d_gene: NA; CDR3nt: TGCGCCAGCAGCTTGGGAGGGGGAAACTACAATGAGCAGTTCTTC; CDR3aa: CASSLGGGNYNEQFF
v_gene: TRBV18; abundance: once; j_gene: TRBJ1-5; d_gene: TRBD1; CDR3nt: TGTGCCAGCTCACCGCTCGGACAGGGCAACAATCAGCCCCAGCATTTT; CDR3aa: CASSPLGQGNNQPQHF
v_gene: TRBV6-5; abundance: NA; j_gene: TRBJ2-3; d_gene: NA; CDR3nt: TGTGCCAGCAGTTACTGGGGCGGTCCTTCGGATACGCAGTATTTT; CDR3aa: CASSYWGGPSDTQYF
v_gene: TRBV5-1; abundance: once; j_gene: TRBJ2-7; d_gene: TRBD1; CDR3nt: TGCGCCAGCAGCTTTGACGGGACAGGAGCCTACGAGCAGTACTTC; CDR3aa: CASSFDGTGAYEQYF
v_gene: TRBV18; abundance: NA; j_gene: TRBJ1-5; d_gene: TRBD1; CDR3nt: TGTGCCAGCTCACCGGGCCCCCGGACAGGCAGTTCAACAGCCAATCAGCCCCAGCATTTT; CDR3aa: CASSPGPRTGSSTANQPQHF
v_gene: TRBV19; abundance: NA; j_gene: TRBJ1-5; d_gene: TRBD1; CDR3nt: TGTGCCAGTAGCCATCCGGGACAGGGCCCTTTTTTCGCCAATCAGCCCCAGCATTTT; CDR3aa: CASSHPGQGPFFANQPQHF
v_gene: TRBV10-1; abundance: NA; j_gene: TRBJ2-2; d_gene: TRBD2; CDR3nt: TGCGCCAGCAGTGATCCACCGGGGACTAGCGGGAGAGGCACCGGGGAGCTGTTTTTT; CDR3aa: CASSDPPGTSGRGTGELFF
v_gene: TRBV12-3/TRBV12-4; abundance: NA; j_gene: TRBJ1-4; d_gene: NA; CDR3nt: TGTGCCAGCACTACGACAGGTCAATTGTTTTTT; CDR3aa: CASTTTGQLFF
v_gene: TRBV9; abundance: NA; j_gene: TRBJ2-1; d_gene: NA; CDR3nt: TGTGCCAGCTCCCCTGGAGGGTCCTCCTACAATGAGCAGTTCTTC; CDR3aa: CASSPGGSSYNEQFF
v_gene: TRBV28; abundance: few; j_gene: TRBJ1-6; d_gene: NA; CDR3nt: TGTGCCAGCAGCACCCCGGAGGCCTATAATTCACCCCTCCACTTT; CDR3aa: CASSTPEAYNSPLHF
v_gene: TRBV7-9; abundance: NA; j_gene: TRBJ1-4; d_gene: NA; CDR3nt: TGTGCCAGCAGCTTAGAACCACCGGAGGAAAAACTGTTTTTT; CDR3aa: CASSLEPPEEKLFF
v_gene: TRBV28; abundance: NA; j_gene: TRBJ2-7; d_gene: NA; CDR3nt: TGTGCCAGCAGTCCCGGGTACGAGCAGTACTTC; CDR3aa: CASSPGYEQYF
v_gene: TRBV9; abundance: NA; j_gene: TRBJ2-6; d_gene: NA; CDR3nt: TGTGCCAGCACCCAGGGGGAGGGCCCCTTCTCTGGGGCCAACGTCCTGACTTTC; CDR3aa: CASTQGEGPFSGANVLTF
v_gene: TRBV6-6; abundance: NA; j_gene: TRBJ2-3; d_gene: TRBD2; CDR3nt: TGTGCCAGCAGTTATAAGGCGGGAGGGTCCGTAAATACGCAGTATTTT; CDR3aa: CASSYKAGGSVNTQYF
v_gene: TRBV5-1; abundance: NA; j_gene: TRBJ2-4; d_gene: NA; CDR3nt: TGCGCCAGCAGCTTGGCCACGGTTTTATGGGGAGGAATAGCCAAAAACATTCAGTACTTC; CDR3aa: CASSLATVLWGGIAKNIQYF
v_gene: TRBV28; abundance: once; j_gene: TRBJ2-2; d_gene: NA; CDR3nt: TGTGCCAGCACCCCCCCAGGGTATCCTAACACCGGGGAGCTGTTTTTT; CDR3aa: CASTPPGYPNTGELFF
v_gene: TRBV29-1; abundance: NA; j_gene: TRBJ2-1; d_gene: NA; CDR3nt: TGCAGCGTTCTCAATTCGCCCAAGAATGAGCAGTTCTTC; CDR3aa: CSVLNSPKNEQFF
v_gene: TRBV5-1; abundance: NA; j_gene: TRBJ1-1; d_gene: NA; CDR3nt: TGCGCCAGCAGCTTACGACGGGGCGCAGTGAACACTGAAGCTTTCTTT; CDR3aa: CASSLRRGAVNTEAFF
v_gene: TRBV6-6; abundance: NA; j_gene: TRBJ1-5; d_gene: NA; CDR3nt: TGTGCCAGCAGACTACGACACGAGCCCCAGCATTTT; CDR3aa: CASRLRHEPQHF
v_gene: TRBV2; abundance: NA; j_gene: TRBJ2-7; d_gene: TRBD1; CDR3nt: TGTGCCAGCGGACTCGGACAGGGCTACGAGCAGTACTTC; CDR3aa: CASGLGQGYEQYF
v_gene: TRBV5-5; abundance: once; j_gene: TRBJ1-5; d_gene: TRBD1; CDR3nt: TGTGCCAGCAGCTTGGCAGGGGGCGCATCAACGGGCAATCAGCCCCAGCATTTT; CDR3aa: CASSLAGGASTGNQPQHF
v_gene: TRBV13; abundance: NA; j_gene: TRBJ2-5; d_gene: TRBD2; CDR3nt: TGTGCCAGCAGCTTCGGGGCGGGAGGGCCCCTAGAGACCCAGTACTTC; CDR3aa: CASSFGAGGPLETQYF
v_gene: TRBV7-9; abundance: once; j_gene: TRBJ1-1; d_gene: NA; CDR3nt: TGTGCCAGCAGCTTAGACTTAGGGGCTGAAGCTTTCTTT; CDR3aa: CASSLDLGAEAFF
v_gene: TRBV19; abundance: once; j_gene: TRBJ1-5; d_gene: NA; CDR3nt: TGTGCCAGTAGCCTCCTTCAATTCCCGGGGGGTAATCAGGAACAGCATTTT; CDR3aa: CASSLLQFPGGNQEQHF
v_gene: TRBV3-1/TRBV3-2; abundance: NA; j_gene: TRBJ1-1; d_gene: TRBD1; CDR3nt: TGTGCCAGCAGCCCGGGGACAGGGATGGGGAACACTGAAGCTTTCTTT; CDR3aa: CASSPGTGMGNTEAFF
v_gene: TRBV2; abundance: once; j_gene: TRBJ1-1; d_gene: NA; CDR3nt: TGTGCCAGCAGATTCGGAGGAACTGAAGCTTTCTTT; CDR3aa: CASRFGGTEAFF